Detailed here is one T cell receptor (beta chain). Germline-derived CDR1 and CDR2 are SGHTA and FQGNSA. The CDR3 covers 15 residues. The V and J ends lost 1 base and 10 bases, in that order; junction bases with no gene match: 6. Repertoires were generated with immunoSEQ multiplex PCR, while TCRdb's copy carries only in-frame clones and drops some. The top ten hold roughly 0.71% of the sample, which has tens of thousands of clones, roughly 92% seen once. The sample originates from a study of T cell changes during pregnancy in multiple sclerosis. The rearrangement uses TRBV7-2 and TRBJ2-1, with 11 bases fitting TRBD2. This TCR came from a female donor with multiple sclerosis, enrolled in a pregnancy study. The specimen was CD4+ T cells from peripheral blood mononuclear cells, collected in the third trimester of pregnancy. The CDR3 loop is CASSLDSGGAKEQFF. The CDR3 DNA reads as TGTGCCAGCAGCTTAGATAGCGGGGGGGCCAAGGAGCAGTTCTTC.